A single sample gave rise to the 16 T cell receptor beta chains below, sequenced in a study of control samples from healthy donors and cancer patients. Libraries were prepared by immunoSEQ multiplex PCR; TCRdb keeps only in-frame clonotypes and omits some of them. The table lists approximately 100,000 clones, more than 75% of them singletons. The specimen was blood. These TCRs come from a woman in her 40s in good health.

The genes are TRBV14 and TRBJ2-3; possibly TRBD1 or TRBD2 for D (6 bases each). The V gene lost 6 bases and the J gene lost 0 bases, with 10 bases spanning the gap. This CDR3 has 14 amino acids. Germline V gene sequence: CDR1 SGHDN, CDR2 FVKESK. Written as DNA, the CDR3 is TGTGCCAGCAGTACGGGGGCGAGCACAGATACGCAGTATTTT. Translation: CASSTGASTDTQYF.

This clone was counted a single time. The chain joins TRBV6-5 to TRBJ1-4; tentatively, D is TRBD1 (6 bases). The CDR3 is 15 amino acids. Trimming shortened V by 6 bases and J by 5 bases, and 16 bases separated the two germline ends. The germline gives CDR1 MNHEY, CDR2 SVGAGI. The CDR3: CASSRHRDRNEKLFF. In nucleotides, the CDR3 is TGTGCCAGCAGCCGCCACAGGGACCGAAATGAAAAACTGTTTTTT.

This clone has more than one count but fewer than ten. Other DNA sequences in the sample encode the same CDR3. The chain recombines TRBV6-5 with TRBJ1-1; D is ambiguous. The germline gives CDR1 MNHEY, CDR2 SVGAGI. Trimming took off 0 bases at V and 11 bases at J, with 10 bases between the two ends. The CDR3 contains 12 residues. The chain's CDR3 is CASSYSGREAFF. In DNA form, the CDR3 reads TGTGCCAGCAGTTACTCGGGGAGGGAGGCTTTCTTT.

CDR3 sequence reads: CASSLDGETYEQYF. The CDR3 coding sequence is TGTGCCAGCAGCTTAGACGGGGAAACCTACGAGCAGTACTTC. The V and J genes are TRBV11-1 and TRBJ2-7; D possibly corresponds to TRBD2 (5 bases). The CDR3 totals 14 residues. V shed 1 base and J shed 2 bases, with 9 bases lying between them. Looked up from germline, CDR1 is SGHAT and CDR2 is FQDESV (reference sequence). Filled out from reference TRBV11-1 and TRBJ2-7, the complete variable domain reads EAEVAQSPRYKITEKSQAVAFWCDPISGHATLYWYRQILGQGPELLVQFQDESVVDDSQLPKDRFSAERLKGVDSTLKIQPAELGDSAMYLCASSLDGETYEQYFGPGTRLTVT.

V gene TRBV10-3 combines with J gene TRBJ2-5; D is perhaps TRBD1 (5 bases). Trimming removed 7 bases at V and 13 bases at J, with 19 bases between. Germline V gene sequence: CDR1 ENHRY, CDR2 SYGVKD. The CDR3 sequence is 12 residues long. The CDR3 DNA reads TGTGCCATCAACCAAGAACAGGCCCTTGGGTACTTC. Translating gives CAINQEQALGYF.

The chain joins TRBV5-4 to TRBJ1-2; 8 nucleotides match TRBD1. The CDR3 runs to 15 residues. In germline, CDR1 is SGHNT, CDR2 YYREEE (reference sequence). The trim removed 4 bases at V and 3 bases at J, leaving 8 bases unmatched. CDR3 nucleotides: TGTGCCAGCAGCGAAAGGACAGGGTTGGACTATGGCTACACCTTC. Its translation: CASSERTGLDYGYTF.

V gene TRBV29-1 combines with J gene TRBJ1-1; 10 nucleotides match TRBD1. The V segment lost 3 bases and the J segment 1 base; nucleotides outside the gene matches: 5. This CDR3 is built from 15 residues. CDR1 is SQVTM, CDR2 ANQGSEA, per germline. CDR3 protein: CSVDRQGAGNTEAFF. Written as DNA, the CDR3 is TGCAGCGTTGACCGACAGGGGGCAGGGAACACTGAAGCTTTCTTT.

The chain links TRBV4-3 to TRBJ2-5; D is undetermined. The V and J ends lost 0 bases and 5 bases respectively, with 7 bases between them. The germline gives CDR1 LGHNA, CDR2 YSLEER. This CDR3 has 13 amino acids. The chain's CDR3 is CASSQELWETQYF. The CDR3, as DNA: TGCGCCAGCAGCCAAGAGCTGTGGGAGACCCAGTACTTC.

The V gene is TRBV3-1 (or the pseudogene TRBV3-2), the J gene TRBJ2-3, with D possibly matching TRBD1 (6 bases). The CDR3 has 10 residues. The germline V gene encodes CDR1 LGHDT and CDR2 YNNKEL (reference sequence). The CDR3 region has the DNA TGTGCTCAGGGGTCAGATACGCAGTATTTT. This encodes CAQGSDTQYF.

This sequence joins TRBV29-1 and TRBJ1-1; perhaps TRBD1 as D (5 bases). Germline values: CDR1 SQVTM, CDR2 ANQGSEA. The CDR3 is 14 amino acids. V lost 1 base and J 3 bases, leaving 12 bases between the germline ends. The DNA of the CDR3 is TGCAGCGTTGAAGGTAGGGGACGGTACACTGAAGCTTTCTTT. This gives the protein CSVEGRGRYTEAFF.

Here the CDR3 DNA reads TGTGCCAGCAGTTACTCGACTAGCTCCGGGACCCAGTACTTC. It codes for CASSYSTSSGTQYF. This chain uses TRBV6-6 with TRBJ2-5; 7 nucleotides agree with TRBD2. The germline V gene encodes CDR1 MNHNY and CDR2 SVGAGI (reference sequence). V dropped 0 bases and J dropped 7; count of bases not matched to a gene: 5. CDR3 length equals 14 residues.

The genes are TRBV30 and TRBJ2-2; D gene unclear. The germline V gene has CDR1 GTSNPN and CDR2 SVGIG (reference sequence). The CDR3 is made up of 11 amino acids. V gave up 3 bases and J gave up 11 bases, with 10 bases separating them. The CDR3, as DNA: TGTGCCTGGAGATCCCATTTAGAGCTGTTTTTT. Translated: CAWRSHLELFF.

This chain uses TRBV4-2 with TRBJ1-6, with D hard to call. Trimming left V 5 bases short and J 8 bases short, with 19 bases between. Germline V lookup: CDR1 LGHNA, CDR2 YNFKEQ. The CDR3 spans 16 residues. The chain's CDR3 is CASSSAKGRGDSPLHF. The CDR3, as DNA: TGTGCCAGCAGCAGCGCAAAAGGGCGCGGAGATTCACCCCTCCACTTT.

The rearrangement joins TRBV6-2 or TRBV6-3 to TRBJ2-7; maybe TRBD1 (6 bases). V gave up 6 bases and J gave up 7 bases, with 22 bases separating them. Germline V lookup: CDR1 MNHEY, CDR2 SVGEGT. The CDR3 consists of 15 residues. The CDR3 loop is CASSRRGSELMEQYF. For the CDR3, the DNA is TGTGCCAGCAGCCGCAGGGGCAGTGAACTAATGGAGCAGTACTTC.

The rearrangement links TRBV14 to TRBJ1-3; TRBD1 might be the D (5 bases). Germline V lookup: CDR1 SGHDN, CDR2 FVKESK. The CDR3 spans 15 residues. Trimming stripped 0 bases from V and 0 bases from J, with 6 bases between. In DNA form, the CDR3 reads TGTGCCAGCAGCCAAGATGGGGGCTCTGGAAACACCATATATTTT. Protein: CASSQDGGSGNTIYF.

V usage is TRBV4-1 and J usage is TRBJ2-5; D perhaps matches TRBD2 (7 bases). Trimming stripped 0 bases from V and 1 base from J, with 9 bases between. The CDR3 length is 15 residues. Germline V gene lookup returns CDR1 MGHRA and CDR2 YSYEKL. The CDR3 region is CASSQEGGGQETQYF. The CDR3 nucleotides are TGCGCCAGCAGCCAAGAAGGGGGGGGCCAAGAGACCCAGTACTTC.